This T cell receptor (beta chain) was recorded in a study of cytomegalovirus exposure and HLA in healthy donors. Libraries were prepared by immunoSEQ multiplex PCR; TCRdb keeps only in-frame clonotypes and omits some of them. The data show 240,000 or so clones, with around 86% seen just once and 1% to 1.5% held by the top ten. As regards this clone: Its antigen is as yet unknown.

The study's findings and limits: Most observed TCR sequences were rare, whereas some public TCRs were detected in many donors.

The CDR3 length is 14 residues. CDR1 and CDR2 (germline): MNHEY, SMNVEV (reference sequence). After removal of 3 bases from V and 5 bases from J, the junction contained 4 bases not matched to a gene. The TCR was taken from a woman aged 25 to 45 in good health and CMV-seropositive. The sample consisted of PBMCs. The chain carries TRBV27 and TRBJ1-1, with 9 bases matching TRBD1. CDR3 in amino acids: CASSFGTGKTEAFF. Here the CDR3 DNA reads TGTGCCAGCAGTTTCGGGACAGGGAAGACTGAAGCTTTCTTT.